This T cell receptor (beta chain) stems from a study of T cells in Graves' hyperthyroidism and ophthalmopathy. The germline V and J ends were trimmed by 4 bases and 3 bases, with 16 bases remaining between them. CDR1 is DFQATT, CDR2 SNEGSKA, per germline (reference sequence). CDR3 length: 15 amino acids. Ten or more counts support this clonotype. Amplified TCR beta CDR3 regions came from RNA transcripts. First-round RT-PCR of the TCR CDR3 relied on the HTBI primer set. One entry per CDR3 protein results from TCRdb running MiXCR on the multiplex PCR reads. The repertoire consists of fewer than 500,000 distinct CDR3 sequences, with roughly 15% occurring once and the leading ten covering roughly a fifth. Reasons for excluding patients were uncontrolled infection, other autoimmune disease, pregnancy or lactation.

The sample was blood. This TCR was recovered from a woman between 25 and 40 years old with Graves' ophthalmopathy. The J gene is TRBJ1-3, the V gene TRBV20-1; D unclear. The CDR3 protein is CSAKAVGVNGNTIYF. The CDR3 bases are TGCAGTGCTAAAGCTGTTGGGGTTAATGGAAACACCATATATTTT.